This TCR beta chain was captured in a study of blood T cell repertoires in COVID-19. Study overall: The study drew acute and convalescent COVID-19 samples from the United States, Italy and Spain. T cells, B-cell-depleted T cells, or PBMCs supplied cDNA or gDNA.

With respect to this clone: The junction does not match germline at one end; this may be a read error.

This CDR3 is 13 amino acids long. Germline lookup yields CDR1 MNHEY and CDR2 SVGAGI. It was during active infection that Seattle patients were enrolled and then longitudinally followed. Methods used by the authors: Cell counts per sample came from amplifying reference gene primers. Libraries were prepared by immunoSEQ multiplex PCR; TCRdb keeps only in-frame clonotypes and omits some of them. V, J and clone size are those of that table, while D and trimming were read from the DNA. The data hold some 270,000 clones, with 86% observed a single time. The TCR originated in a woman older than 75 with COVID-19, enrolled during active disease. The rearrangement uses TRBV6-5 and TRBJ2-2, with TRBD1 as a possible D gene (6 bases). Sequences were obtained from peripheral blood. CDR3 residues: CGVGHEGTGELFF. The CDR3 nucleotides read TGCGGGGTGGGACACGAGGGCACCGGGGAGCTGTTTTTT.